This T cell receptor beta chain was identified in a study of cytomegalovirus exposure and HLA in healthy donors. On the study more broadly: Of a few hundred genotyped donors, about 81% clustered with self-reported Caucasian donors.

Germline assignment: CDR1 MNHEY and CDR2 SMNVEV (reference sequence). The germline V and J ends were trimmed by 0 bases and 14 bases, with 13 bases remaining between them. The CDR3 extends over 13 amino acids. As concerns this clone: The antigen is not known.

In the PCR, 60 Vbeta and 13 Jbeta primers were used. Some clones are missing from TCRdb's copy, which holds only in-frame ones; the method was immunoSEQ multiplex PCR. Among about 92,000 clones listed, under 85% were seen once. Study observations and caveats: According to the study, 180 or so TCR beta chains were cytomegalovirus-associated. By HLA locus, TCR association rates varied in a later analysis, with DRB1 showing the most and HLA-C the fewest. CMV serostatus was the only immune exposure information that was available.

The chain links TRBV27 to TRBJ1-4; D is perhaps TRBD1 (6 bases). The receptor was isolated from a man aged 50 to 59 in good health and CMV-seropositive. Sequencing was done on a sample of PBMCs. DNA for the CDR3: TGTGCCAGCAGTTTATCGGGGGGGGCGCAGCTGTTTTTT. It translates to CASSLSGGAQLFF.